These 20 T cell receptor beta chains were all obtained from the same sample, sequenced in a study of CD8+ T cells in alopecia areata. Sample treatment: oral pan-JAK inhibitor, 5-10 mg twice daily. Extracted RNA was reverse transcribed, and the resulting cDNA served as sequencing template. Assay: immunoSEQ multiplex PCR; the TCRdb copy retains only in-frame clones and omits some. This table holds approximately 280,000 clones, over 45% found once. The material sequenced was CD4+ T cells sorted from blood, taken at week 24, from a patient treated with tofacitinib. The receptors derive from a human donor with alopecia areata.

This rearrangement joins TRBV7-2 to TRBJ2-2, with D tentatively TRBD1 or TRBD2 (5 bases each). The germline CDR1 and CDR2 sequences are SGHTA and FQGNSA. The germline V and J ends were trimmed by 5 bases and 7 bases, with 17 bases remaining between them. CDR3 length equals 15 residues. The CDR3 reads CASSARDGSLGELFF. Written as DNA, the CDR3 is TGTGCCAGCAGCGCGAGGGACGGAAGTCTCGGGGAGCTGTTTTTT.

The J gene is TRBJ1-5, the V gene TRBV18; D gene uncertain. The CDR3 is 15 residues long. CDR1 is KGHSH, CDR2 LQKENI, per germline. The ends were cut back, 2 bases at V and 3 bases at J, with 11 bases in the middle. The DNA for the CDR3 is TGTGCCAGCTCACCATCCCCGGGCCACAATCAGCCCCAGCATTTT. Amino acids: CASSPSPGHNQPQHF. Filled out from reference TRBV18 and TRBJ1-5, the complete variable domain reads NAGVMQNPRHLVRRRGQEARLRCSPMKGHSHVYWYRQLPEEGLKFMVYLQKENIIDESGMPKERFSAEFPKEGPSILRIQQVVRGDSAAYFCASSPSPGHNQPQHFGDGTRLSIL.

The rearrangement links TRBV11-2 to TRBJ2-1; 8 bases fit TRBD2. Trimming at V came to 5 bases and at J to 3 bases, leaving 15 bases not matched to a gene. Germline CDR1 SGHAT, CDR2 FQNNGV. This CDR3 has 18 residues. Here the CDR3 reads CASSHRLSGGGIYNEQFF. The CDR3, as DNA: TGTGCCAGCAGCCATAGGTTGAGTGGCGGGGGGATCTACAATGAGCAGTTCTTC.

CDR3 coding DNA: TGTGCCAGCAGCTTGGTTAGGACAGGGTCAGCTGAAGCTTTCTTT. Translating gives CASSLVRTGSAEAFF. The rearrangement joins TRBV5-4 to TRBJ1-1; TRBD1 aligns across 8 bases. This CDR3 has 15 amino acids. Germline V gene data show CDR1 as SGHNT and CDR2 as YYREEE (reference sequence). With 0 bases clipped from V and 6 bases from J, the junction kept 7 bases outside the gene matches.

In this sample, this clone turned up a few times. The gene calls are TRBV7-6 and TRBJ2-5; 8 bases fit TRBD2. Germline V gene sequence: CDR1 SGHVS, CDR2 FNYEAQ. This CDR3 comprises 13 residues. The junction had 5 bases not matched to a gene; V was cut back by 7 bases and J by 4 bases. This CDR3 reads CASTRGGRETQYF. Here the CDR3 DNA reads TGTGCCAGCACCCGCGGGGGGCGAGAGACCCAGTACTTC.

The J gene is TRBJ2-1, the V gene TRBV6-6, with D perhaps TRBD1 (5 bases). This CDR3 is built from 15 residues. Trimming removed 0 bases at V and 8 bases at J, with 14 bases between. The germline V gene encodes CDR1 MNHNY and CDR2 SVGAGI (reference sequence). CDR3 amino acids: CASSYSTAVIDEQFF. DNA of the CDR3: TGTGCCAGCAGTTACTCGACAGCAGTGATCGATGAGCAGTTCTTC.

The chain links TRBV9 to TRBJ2-3, with TRBD2 identical over 8 bases. Trimming at V came to 0 bases and at J to 5 bases, leaving 14 bases not matched to a gene. The CDR3 is made up of 18 amino acids. The V gene's germline CDR1 is SGDLS and CDR2 YYNGEE. CDR3: CASSVAITGGLTEDTQYF. The CDR3 coding sequence is TGTGCCAGCAGCGTAGCTATCACGGGAGGGCTCACGGAAGATACGCAGTATTTT. Full variable domain (remainder filled in from reference TRBV9 and TRBJ2-3): DSGVTQTPKHLITATGQRVTLRCSPRSGDLSVYWYQQSLDQGLQFLIQYYNGEERAKGNILERFSAQQFPDLHSELNLSSLELGDSALYFCASSVAITGGLTEDTQYFGPGTRLTVL.

Of note for this clone: Other nucleotide sequences from this sample produce the same CDR3. The rearrangement links TRBV5-1 to TRBJ2-5; D call uncertain. This CDR3 comprises 13 residues. The V gene's germline CDR1 is SGHRS and CDR2 YFSETQ. The V end was cut by 0 bases, the J end by 1 base, with 4 bases between. CDR3 coding DNA: TGCGCCAGCAGCTTGGGAATCCAAGAGACCCAGTACTTC. Translating it yields CASSLGIQETQYF.

This chain links TRBV6-5 with TRBJ2-1; D is perhaps TRBD2 (5 bases). The germline gives CDR1 MNHEY, CDR2 SVGAGI. Between the trimmed V and J ends, which lost 3 bases and 1 base, there was a span of 10 bases. The CDR3 runs to 15 residues. The CDR3 sequence: CASSYASGSYNEQFF. Written as DNA, the CDR3 is TGTGCCAGCAGTTATGCAAGCGGTTCCTACAATGAGCAGTTCTTC.

CDR3 nucleotides: TGTGCCAGCACTCCTACCGGGACCGGCACAGATACGCAGTATTTT. The encoded protein is CASTPTGTGTDTQYF. The chain links TRBV28 to TRBJ2-3; D possibly matches TRBD1 or TRBD2 (5 bases each). This CDR3 spans 15 amino acids. V was cut by 7 bases and J by 1 base, with 15 bases left in between. Germline CDR1 and CDR2: MDHEN and SYDVKM.

This chain links TRBV4-2 with TRBJ2-5; 9 bases map to TRBD1. The CDR3 covers 15 residues. The germline V gene encodes CDR1 LGHNA and CDR2 YNFKEQ. V shed 1 base and J 3 bases; nucleotides not matched to a gene: 3. CDR3 bases: TGTGCCAGCAGCCAAGCTACAGGGGGCAAAGAGACCCAGTACTTC. Protein sequence: CASSQATGGKETQYF.

This clone was observed a few times. V is TRBV4-1 and J is TRBJ1-2; unclear D gene. The V end was cut by 3 bases, the J end by 6 bases, with 11 bases between. The length of the CDR3 is 13 residues. CDR1 is MGHRA and CDR2 is YSYEKL in the germline V gene. In nucleotides, the CDR3 is TGCGCCAGCAGCCATAACGATCGAGATGGCTACACCTTC. Residues: CASSHNDRDGYTF.

The rearrangement joins TRBV4-1 to TRBJ2-7, with D possibly matching TRBD2 (5 bases). Germline loops: CDR1 MGHRA, CDR2 YSYEKL. The ends were cut back, 1 base at V and 7 bases at J, with 17 bases in the middle. This CDR3 has 15 residues. CDR3 coding DNA: TGCGCCAGCAGCCAAGCATCGGGGAGTGATAGGGAGCAGTACTTC. It codes for CASSQASGSDREQYF.

Only a few counts were recorded for this clone. The chain employs TRBV29-1 and TRBJ2-5; either TRBD1 or TRBD2 may fit D (6 bases each). V was clipped by 7 bases and J by 4 bases, with 16 bases between them. Germline values: CDR1 SQVTM, CDR2 ANQGSEA. The CDR3 has 13 amino acids. CDR3 sequence (DNA): TGCAGCGCCGATCGGGGGCAGGGAGAGACCCAGTACTTC. Translation gives CSADRGQGETQYF.

The chain combines TRBV30 with TRBJ1-5; D uncertain. Trimming cost V 6 bases and J 4 bases, with 10 bases left between them. Germline values: CDR1 GTSNPN, CDR2 SVGIG (reference sequence). This CDR3 is built from 12 residues. CDR3 sequence reads: CACAVENQPQHF. In DNA, the CDR3 is TGTGCCTGTGCAGTCGAAAATCAGCCCCAGCATTTT.

V and J are TRBV30 and TRBJ2-1, with no clear D. With 2 bases removed from V and 1 base from J, the gap between germline ends came to 9 bases. This CDR3 region has 14 residues. CDR1 and CDR2 from the germline V gene are GTSNPN and SVGIG (reference sequence). The CDR3 region is CAWSQGISYNEQFF. As DNA, the CDR3 is TGTGCCTGGAGTCAAGGGATTTCCTACAATGAGCAGTTCTTC.

This clone was detected only a few times. This chain uses TRBV7-2 with TRBJ2-2; possibly TRBD1 for D (7 bases). Trimming removed 4 bases at V and 0 bases at J, with 12 bases between. The CDR3 spans 16 residues. Germline values: CDR1 SGHTA, CDR2 FQGNSA. The CDR3 DNA sequence: TGTGCCAGCAGCTCCCAGGGGGGTACGAACACCGGGGAGCTGTTTTTT. Translating it yields CASSSQGGTNTGELFF. Combining the CDR3 with reference TRBV7-2 and TRBJ2-2 gives the whole variable domain GAGVSQSPSNKVTEKGKDVELRCDPISGHTALYWYRQSLGQGLEFLIYFQGNSAPDKSGLPSDRFSAERTGGSVSTLTIQRTQQEDSAVYLCASSSQGGTNTGELFFGEGSRLTVL.

This chain joins TRBV30 and TRBJ2-1, with 14 bases matching TRBD2. Germline CDR1 reads GTSNPN; CDR2 reads SVGIG (reference sequence). V shed 4 bases, J shed 3 bases, and the junction held 5 bases outside the gene matches. CDR3 length equals 16 residues. In DNA form, the CDR3 reads TGTGCCTGGACCGGACTAGCGGGGGGCCTCTACAATGAGCAGTTCTTC. This codes for CAWTGLAGGLYNEQFF.

CDR3 region: CARQGGDEKLFF. The CDR3 DNA reads as TGTGCCAGACAGGGCGGCGATGAAAAACTGTTTTTT. The chain recombines TRBV2 with TRBJ1-4, with D perhaps TRBD1 (6 bases). Germline V gives CDR1 SNHLY, CDR2 FYNNEI. Trimming cost V 9 bases and J 6 bases, with 11 bases left between them. The CDR3 spans 12 residues.

The J gene is TRBJ2-3, the V gene TRBV7-9, with D possibly TRBD2 on 6 matching bases. The CDR3 contains 14 residues. Germline lookup yields CDR1 SEHNR and CDR2 FQNEAQ (reference sequence). The V gene lost 4 bases and the J gene lost 2 bases, with 10 bases spanning the gap. CDR3 in DNA: TGTGCCAGCAGCTCTAGCGCTTCCACAGATACGCAGTATTTT. Its protein product is CASSSSASTDTQYF.